One and the same sample provided the 14 T cell receptor beta chains below, sequenced in a study of CD4 T cells in relation to SARS-CoV-2 and coronaviruses. Their antigens remain unidentified. This table comes from immunoSEQ multiplex PCR, and its TCRdb copy is limited to in-frame clones, with some not included. The sample includes 30,000 to 45,000 clones, just under 85% of them seen just once. What was sequenced was naive CD4+ T cells from PBMCs, cultured in vitro. Subset of the sample: naive CD4+ T cells isolated by negative enrichment. These receptors were taken from an adult with COVID-19.

J is TRBJ2-3 and V is TRBV10-3; 7 bases fit TRBD1. Germline assignment: CDR1 ENHRY and CDR2 SYGVKD. Germline trimming cut 3 bases from V and 5 bases from J; bases unmatched to any gene: 2. This CDR3 has 13 residues. This CDR3 reads CAISDRGQDTQYF. The CDR3 region has the DNA TGTGCCATCAGTGATAGGGGGCAAGATACGCAGTATTTT.

CDR3 DNA sequence: TGTGCCAGCAGCCCCACGAGGGGGCAACACAATGAGCAGTTCTTC. Its translation: CASSPTRGQHNEQFF. V gene TRBV7-3 combines with J gene TRBJ2-1; 7 nucleotides match TRBD1. Per germline, CDR1 SGHTA and CDR2 FQGTGA. The CDR3 consists of 15 residues. V lost 5 bases to trimming and J lost 5 bases; unmatched junction nucleotides: 9.

This chain uses TRBV6-5 with TRBJ1-1, with 9 bases fitting TRBD1. This CDR3 spans 15 amino acids. Germline trimming cut 0 bases from V and 5 bases from J; bases unmatched to any gene: 4. Germline assignment: CDR1 MNHEY and CDR2 SVGAGI. CDR3 sequence: CASSYSGQGGTEAFF. The CDR3, as DNA: TGTGCCAGCAGTTACTCGGGACAGGGCGGTACTGAAGCTTTCTTT.

The chain employs TRBV11-2 and TRBJ1-3; unclear D gene. This CDR3 comprises 18 residues. The germline CDR1 and CDR2 sequences are SGHAT and FQNNGV. The V and J ends lost 1 base and 2 bases respectively, with 18 bases between them. The DNA of the CDR3 is TGTGCCAGCAGCTTAGTCCCCGGTCAGACTATAACTGGAAACACCATATATTTT. Its protein is CASSLVPGQTITGNTIYF.

Only a few counts were recorded for this clone. The chain is built from TRBV19 and TRBJ1-5; 7 bases are shared with TRBD1. CDR1 is LNHDA and CDR2 is SQIVND in the germline V gene (reference sequence). V was pared by 1 base and J by 4 bases, with 7 bases of the junction left unmatched. CDR3 length: 16 residues. The CDR3 DNA is TGTGCCAGTAGTATAGGTCCGGGACAGAGGAATCAGCCCCAGCATTTT. Residues: CASSIGPGQRNQPQHF.

The rearrangement joins TRBV28 to TRBJ2-2, with 10 bases that match TRBD2. The CDR3 sequence is 18 residues long. Germline CDR1 is MDHEN and CDR2 is SYDVKM. With V trimmed by 6 bases and J by 5 bases, 15 bases remained unmatched. This CDR3 reads CASSQPLAGVGETGELFF. The CDR3 region has the DNA TGTGCCAGCAGCCAGCCCCTAGCGGGAGTAGGGGAGACCGGGGAGCTGTTTTTT. Complete variable domain (other parts from reference TRBV28 and TRBJ2-2): DVKVTQSSRYLVKRTGEKVFLECVQDMDHENMFWYRQDPGLGLRLIYFSYDVKMKEKGDIPEGYSVSREKKERFSLILESASTNQTSMYLCASSQPLAGVGETGELFFGEGSRLTVL.

V and J are TRBV19 and TRBJ2-7, with TRBD2 matching 12 bases. The CDR3 covers 15 residues. CDR1 is LNHDA, CDR2 SQIVND, per germline (reference sequence). With V trimmed by 8 bases and J by 6 bases, 11 bases remained unmatched. The CDR3 DNA reads as TGTGCCAGTTCCCGTCGACTAGCGGGAGTAGGCGAGCAGTACTTC. Its translation is CASSRRLAGVGEQYF. The complete variable domain, with remaining parts taken from reference TRBV19 and TRBJ2-7, reads DGGITQSPKYLFRKEGQNVTLSCEQNLNHDAMYWYRQDPGQGLRLIYYSQIVNDFQKGDIAEGYSVSREKKESFPLTVTSAQKNPTAFYLCASSRRLAGVGEQYFGPGTRLTVT.

The chain uses TRBV28 and TRBJ2-7; no firm D call. The germline CDR1 and CDR2 sequences are MDHEN and SYDVKM. CDR3 length: 16 residues. V dropped 6 bases and J dropped 0 bases, with 18 bases sitting between them. The chain's CDR3 is CASSQPIGRYSYEQYF. CDR3 in DNA: TGTGCCAGCAGCCAACCCATCGGACGTTACTCCTACGAGCAGTACTTC.

This clone was seen only once. The chain recombines TRBV5-1 with TRBJ2-7; 10 bases are a match to TRBD1. CDR3 length: 18 residues. In germline, CDR1 is SGHRS, CDR2 YFSETQ. The ends lost 0 bases at V and 3 bases at J; junction bases unmatched: 12. DNA for the CDR3: TGCGCCAGCAGCTTGGGGGCCCCGGGACAGGGGCCCGACTACGAGCAGTACTTC. Amino acid sequence: CASSLGAPGQGPDYEQYF.

This clone was picked up a small number of times. The chain recombines TRBV6-4 with TRBJ2-1; 11 bases map to TRBD1. CDR1 and CDR2 from the germline V gene are MRHNA and SNTAGT. This CDR3 comprises 15 residues. With V trimmed by 4 bases and J by 6 bases, 5 bases remained unmatched. CDR3 bases: TGTGCCAGCAGTGGGGGACAGGGGGAAGGCAATGAGCAGTTCTTC. Protein product: CASSGGQGEGNEQFF.

The chain employs TRBV27 and TRBJ1-5, with 11 bases aligning to TRBD1. The length of the CDR3 is 16 residues. Germline CDR1 MNHEY, CDR2 SMNVEV (reference sequence). V shed 6 bases and J 5 bases; nucleotides not matched to a gene: 9. CDR3 protein: CASSPLGQGAYQPQHF. Here the CDR3 DNA reads TGTGCCAGCAGCCCCCTTGGACAGGGGGCCTATCAGCCCCAGCATTTT.

This clone was picked up a small number of times. V usage is TRBV27 and J usage is TRBJ1-6; no definite D call. Germline assignment: CDR1 MNHEY and CDR2 SMNVEV (reference sequence). V gave up 2 bases and J gave up 7 bases, with 9 bases separating them. CDR3 length equals 14 residues. The CDR3 region has the DNA TGTGCCAGCAGTTTACGGGGTCCCAATTCACCCCTCCACTTT. It encodes CASSLRGPNSPLHF.

This clone was detected only a few times. This chain connects TRBV3-1 (or the pseudogene TRBV3-2) to TRBJ1-1; D not resolved. The V end was cut by 1 base, the J end by 3 bases, with 6 bases between. The length of the CDR3 is 13 residues. Germline V gene data show CDR1 as LGHDT and CDR2 as YNNKEL (reference sequence). CDR3 DNA: TGTGCCAGCAGCCAAGGACGGGACACTGAAGCTTTCTTT. Translating it yields CASSQGRDTEAFF.

J is TRBJ2-3 and V is TRBV7-2; 7 bases align to TRBD1. Trimming at V came to 5 bases and at J to 2 bases, leaving 7 bases not matched to a gene. This CDR3 has 15 amino acids. Looked up from germline, CDR1 is SGHTA and CDR2 is FQGNSA. The CDR3: CASSNKGGPTDTQYF. For the CDR3, the DNA is TGTGCCAGCAGCAATAAAGGGGGCCCCACAGATACGCAGTATTTT.